The present T cell receptor beta chain was sequenced within a study of T cells in Graves' hyperthyroidism and ophthalmopathy. Study information: Peripheral blood was drawn at first diagnosis, prior to all treatment.

This clonotype appeared a few times. Amplified regions were TCR beta CDR3 sequences from RNA transcripts. An initial round of RT-PCR targeting the TCR CDR3 relied on the HTBI primer set. TCRdb itself ran the multiplex PCR reads through MiXCR, one entry per CDR3 protein. The sample contains fewer than 650,000 distinct CDR3 sequences, 14% of which appear only once. V shed 6 bases, J shed 7 bases, and the junction held 12 bases outside the gene matches. The germline V gene encodes CDR1 GTSNPN and CDR2 SVGIG (reference sequence). There are 13 residues in the CDR3. Uncontrolled infection, other autoimmune disease, pregnancy or lactation barred patients from enrollment. Together with thyroid ultrasound, orbital computed tomography, serum thyroxine and TRAb, clinical symptoms were used for diagnoses. Using less than 12 ml of fresh peripheral blood, PBMCs were prepared.

This chain connects TRBV30 to TRBJ2-7, with 7 nucleotides matching TRBD1. This clonotype was sampled from a woman aged 40 to 49 with Graves' hyperthyroidism. The sample was blood. The CDR3 reads CACKRTGALEQYF. In nucleotides, the CDR3 is TGTGCCTGTAAGAGGACAGGAGCCTTGGAGCAGTACTTC.